This is a list of T cell receptor beta chains from one sample in a study of shared clonotypes between healthy human individuals. Some clones are missing from TCRdb's copy, which holds only in-frame ones; the method was immunoSEQ multiplex PCR. The sample consists of 1 million to 1.3 million clones, around 78% of them appearing once. Sequences were obtained from memory CD4+ T cells from PBMCs. The origin of the receptors is a man younger than 35 in good health. Some clones in this sample may be carry-over from other donors' samples. Each CDR3 is given with its conserved first and last residue. Each record gives: V gene, D gene, J gene, CDR3 DNA, CDR3 protein. The D gene is left open where the match is weak.

V: TRBV29-1; D: TRBD1; J: TRBJ1-2; DNA: TGCAGCGCAGGGACAGGGGGGGACTATGGCTACACCTTC; CDR3: CSAGTGGDYGYTF
V: TRBV5-1; D: NA; J: TRBJ2-7; DNA: TGCGCCAGCAGCGGCGGGTGGAGCATTGACGAGCAGTACTTC; CDR3: CASSGGWSIDEQYF
V: TRBV2; D: NA; J: TRBJ2-7; DNA: TGTGCCAGCAGTGAAGGACTAGTCGGCTCTCGGTACTTC; CDR3: CASSEGLVGSRYF
V: TRBV28; D: TRBD2; J: TRBJ2-1; DNA: TGTGCCAGCAGCCCCTGGGGAACTAGCGGGGCCAATGAGCAGTTCTTC; CDR3: CASSPWGTSGANEQFF
V: TRBV6-6; D: NA; J: TRBJ1-5; DNA: TGTGCCAGCACCTCTTCCCTTTCCAATCAGCCCCAGCATTTT; CDR3: CASTSSLSNQPQHF
V: TRBV7-6; D: TRBD2; J: TRBJ2-3; DNA: TGTGCCAGCAGCTTAGTGGGGCCACTAGCGGGAGAGGGAGATACGCAGTATTTT; CDR3: CASSLVGPLAGEGDTQYF
V: TRBV7-9; D: NA; J: TRBJ1-2; DNA: TGTGCCAGCAGCTTGGTCGGTCAGGGGAGAGCTCTTAACTATGGCTACACCTTC; CDR3: CASSLVGQGRALNYGYTF
V: TRBV15; D: NA; J: TRBJ2-7; DNA: TGTGCCACCAGCAGGGCACTAGCCTACGAGCAGTACTTC; CDR3: CATSRALAYEQYF
V: TRBV30; D: TRBD1; J: TRBJ1-4; DNA: TGTGCCTGGAGCGTAGGGGGGACAGGGTCTGAAAAACTGTTTTTT; CDR3: CAWSVGGTGSEKLFF
V: TRBV15; D: TRBD2; J: TRBJ2-4; DNA: TGTGCCACCAGCAGATTCGCGGGAGGGAAAAACATTCAGTACTTC; CDR3: CATSRFAGGKNIQYF
V: TRBV2; D: TRBD1; J: TRBJ2-3; DNA: TGTGCCAGCAAGGGGGCACTAAGCACAGATACGCAGTATTTT; CDR3: CASKGALSTDTQYF
V: TRBV29-1; D: TRBD2; J: TRBJ2-1; DNA: TGCAGCGTTGAAGATCGGGGAGGGTTCTACAATGAGCAGTTCTTC; CDR3: CSVEDRGGFYNEQFF
V: TRBV4-3; D: TRBD1; J: TRBJ2-7; DNA: TGCGCCAGCAGCCAACGGACAGGGAACTACTACGAGCAGTACTTC; CDR3: CASSQRTGNYYEQYF